This T cell receptor beta chain was sequenced for a study of OX40 agonist ivuxolimab in advanced cancers. The wider study: With ivuxolimab, an agonistic anti-OX40 (CD134) antibody, patients were treated. Every patient in dose escalation had hepatocellular carcinoma, melanoma, renal cell or head and neck cancer. Patients got intravenous ivuxolimab at 0.01 to 10 mg/kg every 2 weeks.

Germline CDR1 ENHRY, CDR2 SYGVKD. This CDR3 is 15 amino acids long. Overall study results and limits: The investigators did not determine what antigen specificity the expanded peripheral T cells had.

Data came from immunoSEQ multiplex PCR; TCRdb stores just in-frame clones and leaves some out. The sample records nearly 65,000 clones, about 91% being singletons. Concerning this clone: What it binds is not known. Sequence at one end of the junction differs from germline and may be a read error.

The sequence derives from an adult with an advanced solid tumor such as melanoma, head and neck, liver or kidney cancer. The genes are TRBV10-3 and TRBJ2-1, with D perhaps matching TRBD2 (5 bases). The material sequenced was CD4+ or CD8+ T cells sorted from blood, taken in a trial of the OX40 agonist ivuxolimab. The CDR3 DNA sequence: TGTGCCAGCAGTGTCGACTCCGGCGGGTACAATGAGCAGTTCTTC. This translates into CASSVDSGGYNEQFF.